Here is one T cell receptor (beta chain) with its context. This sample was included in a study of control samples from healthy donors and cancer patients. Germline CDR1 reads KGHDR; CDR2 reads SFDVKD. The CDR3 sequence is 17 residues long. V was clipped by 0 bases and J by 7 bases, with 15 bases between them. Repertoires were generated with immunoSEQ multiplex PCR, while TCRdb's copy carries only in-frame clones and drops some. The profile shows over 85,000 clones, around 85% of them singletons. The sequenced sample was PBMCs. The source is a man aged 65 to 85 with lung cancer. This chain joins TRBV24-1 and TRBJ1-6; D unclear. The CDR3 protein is CATSDLTEKGENSPLHF. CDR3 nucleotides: TGTGCCACCAGTGATTTGACGGAGAAGGGAGAGAATTCACCCCTCCACTTT.